These 6 T cell receptor beta chains were all obtained from the same sample, sequenced in a study of T cells after yellow fever vaccination. MiXCR, applied by TCRdb to the 5' RACE reads, yields one record per CDR3 protein. The sample shows approximately 31,000 distinct CDR3 sequences, about 10% of them seen only once. The sample consisted of PBMCs, either bulk or a sorted T-cell subset (CD4+, CD8+, memory, or dextramer-sorted; not recorded which), taken less than 16 days after the first yellow fever vaccination. These receptors were collected from a man between 18 and 35 years old who received the YFV17D yellow fever vaccine.

In this sample, this clonotype turned up many times. The DNA of the CDR3 is TGTGCCAGCAGTTTAATCCCTTCTAGCACAGATACGCAGTATTTT. Its protein is CASSLIPSSTDTQYF. The V call is TRBV27, the J call TRBJ2-3; D remains unclear. V lost 2 bases and J lost 0, with 9 bases in between. The CDR3 runs to 15 residues. Germline loops: CDR1 MNHEY, CDR2 SMNVEV (reference sequence).

There are many counts of this clonotype. The chain uses TRBV18 and TRBJ2-7; the D gene is possibly TRBD1 (5 bases). The CDR3 sequence is 13 residues long. With 4 bases removed from V and 6 bases from J, the gap between germline ends came to 13 bases. Germline V gene data show CDR1 as KGHSH and CDR2 as LQKENI. CDR3 bases: TGTGCCAGCTCACTTAGCAGGGAAACCGAGCAGTACGTC. The encoded protein is CASSLSRETEQYV.

The sample holds many counts of this clonotype. The J gene is TRBJ2-3, the V gene TRBV24-1, with TRBD1 as a possible D gene (6 bases). Germline V gene data show CDR1 as KGHDR and CDR2 as SFDVKD. The CDR3 contains 12 residues. Between the trimmed V and J ends, which lost 9 bases and 14 bases, there was a span of 20 bases. CDR3 residues: CATWLRGRVGYF. The CDR3 DNA reads TGTGCCACCTGGCTCAGGGGCAGGGTGGGGTATTTT.

This clonotype was found many times. This CDR3 reads CASSINGGADTQYF. CDR3 nucleotides: TGTGCCAGCAGCATTAACGGGGGCGCAGATACGCAGTATTTT. The J gene is TRBJ2-3, the V gene TRBV7-2; the D gene could be TRBD1 or TRBD2 (6 bases each). V lost 5 bases and J 4 bases, leaving 13 bases between the germline ends. Germline V lookup: CDR1 SGHTA, CDR2 FQGNSA. There are 14 residues in the CDR3.

This clonotype was picked up many times. The CDR3 region has the DNA TGCGCCAGCAGCTTGAACACAGGGGGCAGAACTGAAGCTTTCTTT. Translation: CASSLNTGGRTEAFF. V is TRBV5-1 and J is TRBJ1-1; TRBD1 aligns across 9 bases. The CDR3 has 15 residues. Germline V gives CDR1 SGHRS, CDR2 YFSETQ. Losses at the gene ends were 1 base for V and 5 bases for J; bases not matched to a gene: 6.

This clonotype was detected many times. The CDR3 nucleotides read TGTGCCAGCAGCCATACCGGGGACCAGTACGAGCAGTACGTC. It yields the protein CASSHTGDQYEQYV. V is TRBV14 and J is TRBJ2-7; D possibly uses TRBD1 or TRBD2 (5 bases each). The CDR3 runs 14 residues. V shed 3 bases and J shed 4 bases, with 13 bases lying between them. The V gene's germline CDR1 is SGHDN and CDR2 FVKESK.